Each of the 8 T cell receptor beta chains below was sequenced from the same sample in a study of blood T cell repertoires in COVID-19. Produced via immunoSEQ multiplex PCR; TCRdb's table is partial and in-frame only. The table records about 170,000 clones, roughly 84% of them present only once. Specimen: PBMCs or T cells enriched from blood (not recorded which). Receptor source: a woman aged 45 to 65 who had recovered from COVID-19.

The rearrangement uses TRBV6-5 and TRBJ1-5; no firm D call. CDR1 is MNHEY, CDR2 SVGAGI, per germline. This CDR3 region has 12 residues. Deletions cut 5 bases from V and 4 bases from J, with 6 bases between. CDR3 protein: CASSQRNQPQHF. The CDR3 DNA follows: TGTGCCAGCAGTCAACGGAATCAGCCCCAGCATTTT.

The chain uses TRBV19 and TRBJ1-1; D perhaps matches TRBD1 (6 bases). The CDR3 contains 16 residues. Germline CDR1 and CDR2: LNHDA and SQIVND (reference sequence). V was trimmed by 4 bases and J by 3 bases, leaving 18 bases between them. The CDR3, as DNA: TGTGCCAGTAGTAGGTGGTCCCAGGGGAGGGACACTGAAGCTTTCTTT. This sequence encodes CASSRWSQGRDTEAFF.

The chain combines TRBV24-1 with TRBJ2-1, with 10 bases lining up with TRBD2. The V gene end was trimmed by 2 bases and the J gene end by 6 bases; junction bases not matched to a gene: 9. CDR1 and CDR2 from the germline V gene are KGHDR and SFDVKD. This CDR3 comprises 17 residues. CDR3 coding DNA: TGTGCCACCAGTGATTCGAGGCTAGCGGGAGCGTCCAATGAGCAGTTCTTC. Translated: CATSDSRLAGASNEQFF.

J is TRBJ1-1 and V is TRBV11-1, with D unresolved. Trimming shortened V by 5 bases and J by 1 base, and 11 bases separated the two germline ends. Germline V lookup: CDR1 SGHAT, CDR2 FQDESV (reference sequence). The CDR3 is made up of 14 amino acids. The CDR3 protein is CASSQSWANTEAFF. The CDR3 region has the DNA TGTGCCAGCAGCCAAAGCTGGGCGAACACTGAAGCTTTCTTT.

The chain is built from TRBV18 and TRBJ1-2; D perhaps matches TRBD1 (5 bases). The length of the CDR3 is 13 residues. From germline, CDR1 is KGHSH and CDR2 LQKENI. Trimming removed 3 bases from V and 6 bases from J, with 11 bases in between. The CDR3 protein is CASSPSTENGYTF. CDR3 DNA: TGTGCCAGCTCACCGTCGACAGAGAATGGCTACACCTTC.

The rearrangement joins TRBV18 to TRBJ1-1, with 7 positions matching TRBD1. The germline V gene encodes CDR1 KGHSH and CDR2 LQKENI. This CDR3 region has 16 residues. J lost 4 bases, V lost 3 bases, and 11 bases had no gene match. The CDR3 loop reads CASSPPPVTGATEAFF. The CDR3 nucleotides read TGTGCCAGCTCACCCCCCCCCGTTACAGGGGCCACTGAAGCTTTCTTT.

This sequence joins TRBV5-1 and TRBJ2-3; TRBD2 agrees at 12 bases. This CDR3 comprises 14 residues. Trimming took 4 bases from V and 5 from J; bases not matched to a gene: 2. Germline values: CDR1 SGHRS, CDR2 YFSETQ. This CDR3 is CASSEGLAGDTQYF. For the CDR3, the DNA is TGCGCCAGCAGCGAGGGACTAGCGGGAGATACGCAGTATTTT. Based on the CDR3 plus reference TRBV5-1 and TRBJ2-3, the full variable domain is KAGVTQTPRYLIKTRGQQVTLSCSPISGHRSVSWYQQTPGQGLQFLFEYFSETQRNKGNFPGRFSGRQFSNSRSEMNVSTLELGDSALYLCASSEGLAGDTQYFGPGTRLTVL.

CDR3 DNA sequence: TGTGCCAGCAGTTCGTATCAACAGGGTAATGAAAAACTGTTTTTT. Translation gives CASSSYQQGNEKLFF. The chain joins TRBV27 to TRBJ1-4; D perhaps matches TRBD1 (6 bases). The length of the CDR3 is 15 residues. Germline lookup yields CDR1 MNHEY and CDR2 SMNVEV (reference sequence). Trimming shortened V by 4 bases and J by 4 bases, and 13 bases separated the two germline ends.